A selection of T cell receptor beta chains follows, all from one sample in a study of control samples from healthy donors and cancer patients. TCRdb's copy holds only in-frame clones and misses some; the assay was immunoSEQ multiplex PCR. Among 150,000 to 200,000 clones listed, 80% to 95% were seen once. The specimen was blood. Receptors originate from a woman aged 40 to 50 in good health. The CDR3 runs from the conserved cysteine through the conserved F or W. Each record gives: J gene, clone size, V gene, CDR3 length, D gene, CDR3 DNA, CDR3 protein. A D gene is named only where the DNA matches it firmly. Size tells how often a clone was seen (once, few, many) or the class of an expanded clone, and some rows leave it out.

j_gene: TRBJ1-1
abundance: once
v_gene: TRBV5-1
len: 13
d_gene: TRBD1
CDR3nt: TGCGCCAGCAGCTACAGGGGGAACACTGAAGCTTTCTTT
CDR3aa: CASSYRGNTEAFF

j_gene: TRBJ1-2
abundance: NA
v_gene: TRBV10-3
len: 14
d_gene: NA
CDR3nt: TGTGCCATCAGTGAGGAGGGAATTTCTTCTGGCTACACCTTC
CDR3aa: CAISEEGISSGYTF

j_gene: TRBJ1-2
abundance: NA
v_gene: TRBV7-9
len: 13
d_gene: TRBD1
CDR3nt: TGTGCTGCGACTACAGGGGCTTACTATGGCTACACCTTC
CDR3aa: CAATTGAYYGYTF

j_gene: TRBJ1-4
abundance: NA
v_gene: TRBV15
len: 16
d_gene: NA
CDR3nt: TGTGCCACCAGCATCGGGACGGATACAACTAATGAAAAACTGTTTTTT
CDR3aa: CATSIGTDTTNEKLFF

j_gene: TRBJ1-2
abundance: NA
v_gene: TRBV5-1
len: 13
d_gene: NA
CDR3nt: TGCGCCAGCAGCTTGGGCCAGAACTATGGCTACACCTTC
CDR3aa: CASSLGQNYGYTF

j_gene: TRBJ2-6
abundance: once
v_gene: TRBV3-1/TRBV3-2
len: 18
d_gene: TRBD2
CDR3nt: TGTGCCAGCAGCCATCGGACTAGTTCGTTTGGTGGGGCCAACGTCCTGACTTTC
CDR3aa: CASSHRTSSFGGANVLTF

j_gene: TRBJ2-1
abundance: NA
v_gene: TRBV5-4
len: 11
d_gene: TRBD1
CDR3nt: TGTGCCAGCAGCTTAGGGGGCGGGCAGTTCTTC
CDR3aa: CASSLGGGQFF

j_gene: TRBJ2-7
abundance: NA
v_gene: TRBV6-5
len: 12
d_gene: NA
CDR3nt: TGTGCCAGCAGTTACGAGGGTACCGAGCAGTACTTC
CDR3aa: CASSYEGTEQYF

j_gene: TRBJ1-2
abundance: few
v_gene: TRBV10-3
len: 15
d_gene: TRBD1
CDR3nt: TGTGCCATCAGTGGAGGACAGGGTTCCAACTATGGCTACACCTTC
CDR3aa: CAISGGQGSNYGYTF

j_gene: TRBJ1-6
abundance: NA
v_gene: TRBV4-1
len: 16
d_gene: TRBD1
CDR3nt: TGCGCCAGCAGCCTTTCCGGGACAGGGGGCGCGAATCCCCTCCACTTT
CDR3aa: CASSLSGTGGANPLHF

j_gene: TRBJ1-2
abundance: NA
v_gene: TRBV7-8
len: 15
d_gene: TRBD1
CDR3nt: TGTGCCAGCAGCCCGAGGACAGGGTTCCAATATGGCTACACCTTC
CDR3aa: CASSPRTGFQYGYTF

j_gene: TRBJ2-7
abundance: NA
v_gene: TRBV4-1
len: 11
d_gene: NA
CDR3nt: TGCGCCAGCAGCCAAGCACACGAGCAGTACTTC
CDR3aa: CASSQAHEQYF

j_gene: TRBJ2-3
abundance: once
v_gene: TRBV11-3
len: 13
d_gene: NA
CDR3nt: TGTGCCAGCAGCTTAGATTTGAGTGAGGGGCAGTATTTT
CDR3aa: CASSLDLSEGQYF

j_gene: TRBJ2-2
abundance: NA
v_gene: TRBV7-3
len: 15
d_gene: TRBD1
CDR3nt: TGTGCCAGCAGCTCGGGACAGGGGAACACCGGGGAGCTGTTTTTT
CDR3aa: CASSSGQGNTGELFF

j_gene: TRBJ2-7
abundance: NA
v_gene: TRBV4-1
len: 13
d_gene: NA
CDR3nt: TGCGCCAGCAGCCAAGGGGGAACCTACGAGCAGTACTTC
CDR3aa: CASSQGGTYEQYF

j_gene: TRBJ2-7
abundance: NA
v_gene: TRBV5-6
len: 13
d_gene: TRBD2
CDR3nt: TGTGCCAGCAGCATCGGACCCGGGAGGGAGCAGTACTTC
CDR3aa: CASSIGPGREQYF

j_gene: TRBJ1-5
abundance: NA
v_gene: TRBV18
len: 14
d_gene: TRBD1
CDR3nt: TGTGCCAGCTCAGCCGAGGGGGCCGTTCAGCCCCAGCATTTT
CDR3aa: CASSAEGAVQPQHF

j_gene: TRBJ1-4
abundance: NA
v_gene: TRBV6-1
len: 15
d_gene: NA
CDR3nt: TGTGCCAGCAGTGAGGATCCAGGGGAAAATGAAAAACTGTTTTTT
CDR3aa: CASSEDPGENEKLFF

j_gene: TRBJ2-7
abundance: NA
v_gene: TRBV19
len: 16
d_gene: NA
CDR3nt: TGTGCCAGTAGTCCCCGGAGGCGAGAGATAACCTACGAGCAGTACTTC
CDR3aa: CASSPRRREITYEQYF

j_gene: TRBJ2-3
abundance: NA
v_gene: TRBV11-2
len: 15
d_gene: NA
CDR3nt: TGTGCCAGCAGCTTGACCCAACTTTACACAGATACGCAGTATTTT
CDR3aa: CASSLTQLYTDTQYF

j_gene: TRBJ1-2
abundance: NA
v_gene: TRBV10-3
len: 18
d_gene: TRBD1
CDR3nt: TGTGCCATCAGTACCCCCCGGACAGGGGCAAAAGCTAACTATGGCTACACCTTC
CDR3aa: CAISTPRTGAKANYGYTF

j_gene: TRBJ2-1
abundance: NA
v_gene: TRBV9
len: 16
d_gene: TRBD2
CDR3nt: TGTGCCAGCAGCGTAGCTAGCGGGGGGGCCCTTTATGAGCAGTTCTTC
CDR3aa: CASSVASGGALYEQFF

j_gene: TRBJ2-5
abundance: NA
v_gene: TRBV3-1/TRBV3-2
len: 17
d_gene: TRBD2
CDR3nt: TGTGCCAGCAGCCAAGAAACTAGCGGGGGCCACAGGGAGACCCAGTACTTC
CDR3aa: CASSQETSGGHRETQYF

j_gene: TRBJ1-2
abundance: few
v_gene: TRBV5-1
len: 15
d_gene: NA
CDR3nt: TGCGCCAGCAGCCCCTTAGGGGCCACTAACTATGGCTACACCTTC
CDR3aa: CASSPLGATNYGYTF

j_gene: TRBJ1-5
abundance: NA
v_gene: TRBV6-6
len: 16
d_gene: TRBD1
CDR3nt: TGTGCCAGCAGTATCCCGGGGGGACAGGGCAATCAGCCCCAGCATTTT
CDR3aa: CASSIPGGQGNQPQHF

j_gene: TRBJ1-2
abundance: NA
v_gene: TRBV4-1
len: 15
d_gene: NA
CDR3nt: TGCGCCAGCAGCCAAGAGAGTGTTCCAGTAAATGGCTACACCTTC
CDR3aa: CASSQESVPVNGYTF

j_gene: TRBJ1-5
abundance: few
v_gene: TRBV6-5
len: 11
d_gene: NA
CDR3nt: TGTGCCAGCATGGGGAATCAGCCCCAGCATTTT
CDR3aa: CASMGNQPQHF

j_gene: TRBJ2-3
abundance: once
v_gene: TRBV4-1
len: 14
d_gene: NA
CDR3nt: TGCGCCAGCAGCCAAGGAGGGGGGGTAGATACGCAGTATTTT
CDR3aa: CASSQGGGVDTQYF

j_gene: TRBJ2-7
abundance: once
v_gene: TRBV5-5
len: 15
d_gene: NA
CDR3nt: TGTGCCAGCAGCCTCCGAAGCCAGGGAAACTACGAGGAGTACTTC
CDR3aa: CASSLRSQGNYEEYF

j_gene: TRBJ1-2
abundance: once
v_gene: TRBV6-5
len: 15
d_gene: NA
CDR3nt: TGTGCCAGCAGTTACTCGACAGCGGGGGGCAATGGCTACACCTTC
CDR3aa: CASSYSTAGGNGYTF

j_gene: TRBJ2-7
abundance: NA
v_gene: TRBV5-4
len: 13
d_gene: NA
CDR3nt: TGTGCCAGCAGCGCCGCTAAGGTGGACGAGCAGTACTTC
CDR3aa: CASSAAKVDEQYF

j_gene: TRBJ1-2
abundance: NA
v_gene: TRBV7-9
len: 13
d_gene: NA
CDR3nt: TGTGCCAGCAGCTTAGATCAGGCTACCCTCTACACCTTC
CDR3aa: CASSLDQATLYTF

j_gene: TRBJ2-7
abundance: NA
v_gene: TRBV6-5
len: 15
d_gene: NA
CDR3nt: TGTGCCAGCAGCCGGGGACTCTCCAACTCCTACGAGCAGTACTTC
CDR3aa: CASSRGLSNSYEQYF

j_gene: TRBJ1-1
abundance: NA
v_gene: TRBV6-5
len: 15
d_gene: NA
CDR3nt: TGTGCCAGCAGTTACGGACCGAAGATGAACACTGAAGCTTTCTTT
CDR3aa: CASSYGPKMNTEAFF

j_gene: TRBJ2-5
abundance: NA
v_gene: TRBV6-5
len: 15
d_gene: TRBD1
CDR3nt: TGTGCCAGCAGGACTCAGGGACAGTCCCAAGAGACCCAGTACTTC
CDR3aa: CASRTQGQSQETQYF

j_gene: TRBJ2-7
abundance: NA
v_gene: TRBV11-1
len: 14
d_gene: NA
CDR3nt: TGTGCCAGCAGCTCCGTGGACAGCTCGGGTGAGCAGTACTTC
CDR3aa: CASSSVDSSGEQYF

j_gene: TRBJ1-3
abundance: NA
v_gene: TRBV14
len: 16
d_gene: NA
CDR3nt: TGTGCCAGCAGCCAAGATCGGTGGCAGAACGGAAACACCATATATTTT
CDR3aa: CASSQDRWQNGNTIYF

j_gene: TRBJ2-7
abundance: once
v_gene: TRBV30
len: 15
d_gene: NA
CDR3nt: TGTGCCTGGTTTTTCCCGCGGGGCCGCCCCTACGAGCAGTACTTC
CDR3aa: CAWFFPRGRPYEQYF

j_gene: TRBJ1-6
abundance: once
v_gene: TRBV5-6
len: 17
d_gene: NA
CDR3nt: TGTGCCAGCAGCTTACGACAGTTAAGCTCCTATAATTCACCCCTCCACTTT
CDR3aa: CASSLRQLSSYNSPLHF